These 10 T cell receptor beta chains were all obtained from the same sample, sequenced in a study of identical twins. A single record per CDR3 protein comes from TCRdb applying MiXCR to the 5' RACE reads. The table shows 1.5 million to 2 million distinct CDR3 sequences, with roughly a third occurring only once. The sequencing input was cord blood. These receptors were taken from a newborn girl in good health.

This clonotype was seen only a few times. This sequence joins TRBV24-1 and TRBJ2-5; perhaps TRBD1 as D (6 bases). This CDR3 region has 14 residues. Germline CDR1 reads KGHDR; CDR2 reads SFDVKD. V dropped 7 bases and J dropped 5 bases, with 16 bases sitting between them. For the CDR3, the DNA is TGTGCCACCAGGAATACAGGGAATGGGGAGACCCAGTACTTC. Encoded protein: CATRNTGNGETQYF.

Remarks on this clonotype: A read error may produce the germline difference seen at one junction end. This chain links TRBV7-2 with TRBJ2-1, with TRBD2 identical over 9 bases. The CDR3 totals 17 residues. CDR1 SGHTA and CDR2 FQGNSA come from the germline V gene. The CDR3 protein is CAGSLAVRGGQSNEQFF. Written as DNA, the CDR3 is TGTGCCGGCAGCTTAGCCGTGCGGGGGGGCCAAAGCAATGAGCAGTTCTTC. Variable domain in full (rest from reference TRBV7-2 and TRBJ2-1): GAGVSQSPSNKVTEKGKDVELRCDPISGHTALYWYRQSLGQGLEFLIYFQGNSAPDKSGLPSDRFSAERTGGSVSTLTIQRTQQEDSAVYLCAGSLAVRGGQSNEQFFGPGTRLTVL.

The chain couples TRBV6-5 to TRBJ1-6; no reliable D call. This CDR3 has 14 amino acids. Germline V CDR1 and CDR2: MNHEY, SVGAGI. V was clipped by 2 bases and J by 5 bases, with 7 bases between them. For the CDR3, the DNA is TGTGCCAGCAGTTACGAGGCAAATAATTCACCCCTCCACTTT. Residues: CASSYEANNSPLHF.

The chain combines TRBV4-1 with TRBJ1-2, with 10 bases aligning to TRBD1. Germline CDR1 reads MGHRA; CDR2 reads YSYEKL. The CDR3 spans 16 residues. J lost 6 bases, V lost 1 base, and 8 bases had no gene match. The DNA of the CDR3 is TGCGCCAGCAGCCAAGCGGGGGACGGGACAGGGGATGGCTACACCTTC. It is translated as CASSQAGDGTGDGYTF.

This clonotype was observed a few times. The V and J genes are TRBV5-1 and TRBJ2-7, with 11 bases that match TRBD1. Germline trimming cut 0 bases from V and 3 bases from J; bases unmatched to any gene: 5. Germline V CDR1 and CDR2: SGHRS, YFSETQ. CDR3 size: 16 residues. CDR3 DNA sequence: TGCGCCAGCAGCTTGGACACCGGGACAGGGGGCTACGAGCAGTACTTC. Translating gives CASSLDTGTGGYEQYF.

The rearrangement links TRBV4-2 to TRBJ2-1; D uncertain. V gave up 4 bases and J gave up 4 bases, with 14 bases separating them. The CDR3 sequence is 15 residues long. Germline V CDR1 and CDR2: LGHNA, YNFKEQ. CDR3 sequence reads: CASSPLGLEYNEQFF. CDR3 DNA sequence: TGTGCCAGCAGCCCTCTTGGTTTGGAATACAATGAGCAGTTCTTC.

J is TRBJ2-1 and V is TRBV4-2; 10 nucleotides match TRBD2. In germline, CDR1 is LGHNA, CDR2 YNFKEQ. This CDR3 comprises 16 residues. J was trimmed by 5 bases and V by 4 bases; bases with no gene match: 8. The CDR3 bases are TGTGCCAGCAGCCTCCTAGCGGGAGTGCCGAACAATGAGCAGTTCTTC. Protein sequence: CASSLLAGVPNNEQFF.

This clonotype has more than one count but fewer than ten. The V and J genes are TRBV21-1 and TRBJ2-4; TRBD1, as called in the table, went unchecked against the DNA. TRBV21-1 is given as a pseudogene. The CDR3 contains 17 residues. The CDR3 DNA reads TGTGCCAGCAGCAATCCCCGGGGCCGTTTAGCCAAAAACATTCAGTACTTC. This encodes CASSNPRGRLAKNIQYF.

The chain uses TRBV12-3 or TRBV12-4 and TRBJ2-7; D uncertain. The CDR3 is made up of 12 amino acids. Trimming left V 3 bases short and J 5 bases short, with 8 bases between. CDR3 DNA: TGTGCCAGCAGTTTTATCGGCAACGAGCAGTACTTC. Translating gives CASSFIGNEQYF.

The CDR3 loop reads CASSDSRRDPLQGEQFF. The CDR3 nucleotides read TGTGCCAGCAGCGATAGCCGGCGGGACCCCTTACAGGGAGAGCAGTTCTTC. The V call is TRBV9, the J call TRBJ2-1; either TRBD1 or TRBD2 may fit D (6 bases each). Germline V lookup: CDR1 SGDLS, CDR2 YYNGEE. The CDR3 extends over 17 amino acids. The germline V and J ends were trimmed by 3 bases and 10 bases, with 26 bases remaining between them.